This TCR beta chain originates from a study of human T cells and chemical hapten exposure. The overall study: Patch testing placed 0.01% DPC on the upper back, with readings at 6 days. The study's findings and limits: Once DPC sensitization occurred, TCRs above 1 in 1000 frequency showed no change.

Time point noted: patch test 3, about 24 weeks after DPC sensitization. As for treatment: therapeutic diphenylcyclopropenone sensitization with weekly scalp DPC. With regard to this clonotype: Its antigen is not identified.

TCRdb re-derived calls from the RACE reads in MiXCR, one entry per CDR3 protein. The data show 210,000 or so distinct CDR3 sequences, 24% seen once. This receptor was identified in a woman between 35 and 50 years old with alopecia areata. Some clones in this sample may be carry-over from other donors' samples. The sequences come from whole blood, collected in connection with sensitization to the hapten diphenylcyclopropenone (DPC).

The CDR3 reads CASSYGGQGGYEQYF. CDR3 DNA: TGTGCCAGCAGTTACGGAGGACAGGGGGGCTACGAGCAGTACTTC. The chain combines TRBV6-5 with TRBJ2-7; 10 positions agree with TRBD1. Per the germline V gene, CDR1 is MNHEY and CDR2 is SVGAGI. This CDR3 has 15 residues. Trimming took 2 bases from V and 3 from J; bases not matched to a gene: 4.